Listed here are 15 T cell receptor beta chains from one sample, sequenced in a study of T cell clonality in common variable immunodeficiency. Antigen specificity for these receptors is unknown. Findings and caveats of the study: Fewer deletions and N-nucleotide insertions were reportedly seen in common variable immunodeficiency TCR beta sequences.

Method: immunoSEQ multiplex PCR; TCRdb's copy keeps in-frame clones and lacks some. Altogether around 30,000 clones were found in the sample, and no singletons occur. The sequenced material came from peripheral blood mononuclear cells. Receptor source: a human donor with common variable immunodeficiency.

In this sample, this clone turned up a few times. Read data end 3 residues before the CDR3 end; the end is taken from the germline J gene. V usage is TRBV6-2 or TRBV6-3 and J usage is TRBJ1-1, with D unresolved. The CDR3 covers 12 residues. Germline-derived CDR1 and CDR2 are MNHEY and SVGEGT. V lost 6 bases and J lost 0, with 5 bases in between. CDR3 residues: CASRTLNTEAFF. Incomplete CDR3 DNA: TGTGCCAGCAGGACATTGAACACTGAA.

This clone was observed a few times. The read terminates 3 residues before the CDR3 end, so the remaining end is supplied by the germline J gene. The rearrangement uses TRBV19 and TRBJ2-4; 8 bases match TRBD1. The V segment lost 5 bases and the J segment 0 bases; nucleotides outside the gene matches: 12. This CDR3 region has 18 residues. Germline V gene data show CDR1 as LNHDA and CDR2 as SQIVND (reference sequence). The part of the CDR3 DNA that was read is TGTGCCAGTAGTTTGGGGGCCGGGACAGGCCGAGCCAAAAACATT. Translating gives CASSLGAGTGRAKNI. From start to end, the CDR3 is CASSLGAGTGRAKNIQYF.

This clone was seen a handful of times. The missing CDR3 end, 3 residues past where the read stops, is filled in from the germline J gene. The V and J genes are TRBV7-9 and TRBJ1-4; 7 bases line up with TRBD1. J was trimmed by 7 bases and V by 5 bases; bases with no gene match: 10. This CDR3 region has 15 residues. In germline, CDR1 is SEHNR, CDR2 FQNEAQ (reference sequence). Partial CDR3 DNA: TGTGCCAGCAGCCCCCACAGGGGTTCTCTTGAAAAA. This encodes CASSPHRGSLEK. The whole CDR3 protein is CASSPHRGSLEKLFF.

This clone was seen many times. The read gets to within 3 residues of the CDR3 end, and the germline J gene fills in the rest. The chain carries TRBV10-3 and TRBJ2-1; perhaps TRBD2 as D (6 bases). This CDR3 contains 16 residues. Germline assignment: CDR1 ENHRY and CDR2 SYGVKD. Trimming shortened V by 3 bases and J by 9 bases, and 21 bases separated the two germline ends. The part of the CDR3 DNA that was read is TGTGCCATCAGTGAATGGGAAGCCCTTGACGGGGGTGAG. Translating it yields CAISEWEALDGGE. The full-length CDR3 reads as CAISEWEALDGGEQFF.

This clone was seen repeatedly, ten times or more. With the read ending 3 residues before the CDR3 end, the germline J gene is used to fill in that end. This chain connects TRBV9 to TRBJ2-5; no clear D gene. CDR1 is SGDLS and CDR2 is YYNGEE in the germline V gene. The CDR3 has 15 residues. Trimming stripped 0 bases from V and 4 bases from J, with 13 bases between. Here the CDR3 reads CASSVDGLEGETQYF. Partial CDR3 DNA: TGTGCCAGCAGCGTAGACGGCCTAGAAGGAGAGACC.

CDR3: CAISESLAGVYEQYF. The DNA read from the CDR3 is TGTGCCATCAGTGAGTCCCTAGCGGGAGTCTACGAG. The rearrangement links TRBV10-3 to TRBJ2-7; 10 nucleotides agree with TRBD2. The CDR3 end falls 3 residues outside the read, so it is completed with the germline J gene. The CDR3 length is 15 residues. J lost 3 bases, V lost 0 bases, and 2 bases had no gene match. Germline CDR1 is ENHRY and CDR2 is SYGVKD.

This clone was found many times. Sequencing ends 3 residues short of the CDR3 end; the germline J gene provides the rest. J is TRBJ2-1 and V is TRBV19, with 11 bases that match TRBD2. CDR3 size: 14 residues. CDR1 and CDR2 from the germline V gene are LNHDA and SQIVND (reference sequence). J was trimmed by 4 bases and V by 11 bases; bases with no gene match: 7. Partial CDR3 DNA: TGTGCCGCAGGACTAGCGGGCCGTTACAATGAG. Its protein is CAAGLAGRYNE. The entire CDR3 is CAAGLAGRYNEQFF. Using reference TRBV19 and TRBJ2-1 for the parts outside the CDR3, the full variable domain is DGGITQSPKYLFRKEGQNVTLSCEQNLNHDAMYWYRQDPGQGLRLIYYSQIVNDFQKGDIAEGYSVSREKKESFPLTVTSAQKNPTAFYLCAAGLAGRYNEQFFGPGTRLTVL.

This clone appeared a few times. The read is 3 residues too short to cover the CDR3 end, so that end is filled in from the germline J gene. V and J are TRBV7-9 and TRBJ2-7; D is perhaps TRBD2 (6 bases). Germline-derived CDR1 and CDR2 are SEHNR and FQNEAQ (reference sequence). The V end lost 3 bases, the J end lost 0 bases, and 9 bases lay between the germline ends. CDR3 length: 14 amino acids. CDR3 DNA (partial): TGTGCCAGCAGCTTCGGAGGGTCCTCCTACGAG. It encodes CASSFGGSSYE. The whole CDR3 sequence is CASSFGGSSYEQYF. The full variable domain, with the rest looked up from reference TRBV7-9 and TRBJ2-7, is DTGVSQNPRHKITKRGQNVTFRCDPISEHNRLYWYRQTLGQGPEFLTYFQNEAQLEKSRLLSDRFSAERPKGSFSTLEIQRTEQGDSAMYLCASSFGGSSYEQYFGPGTRLTVT.

This clone was seen at least ten times. The read stops 3 residues short of the end of the CDR3; the missing end is completed from the germline J gene. The genes are TRBV5-1 and TRBJ2-3, with D perhaps TRBD1 (7 bases). This CDR3 is 14 amino acids long. Germline CDR1 is SGHRS and CDR2 is YFSETQ. V was shortened by 3 bases and J by 2 bases, with 10 bases between the two germline ends. The CDR3 protein is CASSSRGATDTQYF. The sequenced part of the CDR3 DNA is TGCGCCAGCAGCTCCAGGGGGGCCACAGATACG.

This clone was seen ten or more times. From the germline J gene comes the end of the CDR3, since the read stops 3 residues before it. This rearrangement joins TRBV28 to TRBJ1-5; 11 bases are shared with TRBD1. Germline V gene data show CDR1 as MDHEN and CDR2 as SYDVKM. V lost 5 bases to trimming and J lost 4 bases; unmatched junction nucleotides: 4. This CDR3 region has 15 residues. The CDR3 protein is CASSGGTGGNQPQHF. The CDR3 DNA, read in part, is TGTGCCAGCAGTGGTGGGACAGGGGGGAATCAGCCC. Based on the CDR3 plus reference TRBV28 and TRBJ1-5, the full variable domain is DVKVTQSSRYLVKRTGEKVFLECVQDMDHENMFWYRQDPGLGLRLIYFSYDVKMKEKGDIPEGYSVSREKKERFSLILESASTNQTSMYLCASSGGTGGNQPQHFGDGTRLSIL.

Note on this clone: The read gets to within 3 residues of the CDR3 end, and the germline J gene fills in the rest. The chain employs TRBV19 and TRBJ2-7; 8 bases are shared with TRBD1. V lost 5 bases, J lost 0 bases, and 6 bases stayed unmatched. The CDR3 totals 15 residues. Germline V gives CDR1 LNHDA, CDR2 SQIVND (reference sequence). The DNA read from the CDR3 is TGTGCCAGTAGTTCTCCCGGACAGGGCTCCTACGAG. This translates into CASSSPGQGSYE. The whole CDR3 sequence is CASSSPGQGSYEQYF.

There are many counts of this clone. The read halts 3 residues ahead of the CDR3 end, with the missing end drawn from the germline J gene. The chain is built from TRBV19 and TRBJ2-6; possibly TRBD1 for D (5 bases). CDR3 length: 14 residues. Trimming took 5 bases from V and 2 from J, leaving 7 bases between them. Germline V gene sequence: CDR1 LNHDA, CDR2 SQIVND (reference sequence). The CDR3 DNA, read in part, is TGTGCCAGTAGTGTCAGGGCTGGGGCCAACGTC. It specifies CASSVRAGANV. The entire CDR3 sequence reads CASSVRAGANVLTF. Supplemented by reference TRBV19 and TRBJ2-6, the full variable domain reads DGGITQSPKYLFRKEGQNVTLSCEQNLNHDAMYWYRQDPGQGLRLIYYSQIVNDFQKGDIAEGYSVSREKKESFPLTVTSAQKNPTAFYLCASSVRAGANVLTFGAGSRLTVL.

Worth noting for this clone: The read finishes 3 residues shy of the CDR3 end, and the germline J gene is used to complete it. This sequence joins TRBV18 and TRBJ1-5, with D tentatively TRBD1 (6 bases). The CDR3 is made up of 14 amino acids. V was clipped by 6 bases and J by 3 bases, with 12 bases between them. The germline V gene encodes CDR1 KGHSH and CDR2 LQKENI. The CDR3 here is CASSWGHVNQPQHF. The DNA read from the CDR3 is TGTGCCAGCTCCTGGGGACACGTCAATCAGCCC.

To note about this clone: The read falls 3 residues short of the CDR3 end, and the missing part is taken from the germline J gene. The gene calls are TRBV7-9 and TRBJ1-1; tentatively, D is TRBD1 (5 bases). The V gene's germline CDR1 is SEHNR and CDR2 FQNEAQ (reference sequence). The V gene lost 2 bases and the J gene lost 4 bases, with 11 bases spanning the gap. The CDR3 loop spans 14 amino acids. The CDR3 is CASSLSGGATEAFF. The CDR3 bases that were read are TGTGCCAGCAGCTTATCAGGAGGGGCCACTGAA.

This clone was seen only a few times. The read stops 3 residues short of the end of the CDR3; the missing end is completed from the germline J gene. The rearrangement links TRBV7-9 to TRBJ1-2; D unclear. Per the germline V gene, CDR1 is SEHNR and CDR2 is FQNEAQ (reference sequence). CDR3 length equals 14 residues. Between the trimmed V and J ends, which lost 2 bases and 7 bases, there was a span of 14 bases. CDR3 DNA, as far as it was read: TGTGCCAGCAGCTTAAATATGCGAGAAGCTGGC. Protein sequence: CASSLNMREAG. The full-length CDR3 reads as CASSLNMREAGYTF.